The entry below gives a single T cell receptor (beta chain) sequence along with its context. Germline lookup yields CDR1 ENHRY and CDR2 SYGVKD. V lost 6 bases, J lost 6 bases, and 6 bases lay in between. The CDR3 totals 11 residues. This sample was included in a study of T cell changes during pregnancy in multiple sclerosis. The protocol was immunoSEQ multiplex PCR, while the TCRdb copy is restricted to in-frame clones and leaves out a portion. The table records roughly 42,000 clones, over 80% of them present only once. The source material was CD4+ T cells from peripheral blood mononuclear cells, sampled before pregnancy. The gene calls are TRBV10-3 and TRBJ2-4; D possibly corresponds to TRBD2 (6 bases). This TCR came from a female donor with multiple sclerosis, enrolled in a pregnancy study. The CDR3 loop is CAIRGGNIQYF. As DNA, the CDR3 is TGTGCCATCAGGGGGGGAAACATTCAGTACTTC.